This T cell receptor (beta chain) stems from a study of T-cell reconstitution after alpha-beta-depleted transplantation in children. Preparing the TCRbeta library involved the use of unique molecular identifiers. TCRdb recomputed calls from the PCR reads with MiXCR, one row per CDR3 protein. The sample lists about 200,000 distinct CDR3 sequences; about 15% were seen once. At least ten counts were recorded for this clonotype. The sequence was obtained from a male patient under 10 years old who had a stem cell transplant for acute lymphoblastic leukemia, so the T cells may come from the graft donor. Source: PBMCs, mostly from graft donor cells, taken 360 days after TCRalphabeta/CD19-depleted stem cell transplant.

CDR3 nucleotide sequence: TGTGCCACCAGTGATCCTACCCGACAGCGAGGGGAGACCCAGTACTTC. Protein product: CATSDPTRQRGETQYF. The V and J genes are TRBV24-1 and TRBJ2-5; D assignment may be TRBD1 or TRBD2 (5 bases each). V was clipped by 3 bases and J by 5 bases, with 18 bases between them. The CDR3 contains 16 residues. The germline CDR1 and CDR2 sequences are KGHDR and SFDVKD.